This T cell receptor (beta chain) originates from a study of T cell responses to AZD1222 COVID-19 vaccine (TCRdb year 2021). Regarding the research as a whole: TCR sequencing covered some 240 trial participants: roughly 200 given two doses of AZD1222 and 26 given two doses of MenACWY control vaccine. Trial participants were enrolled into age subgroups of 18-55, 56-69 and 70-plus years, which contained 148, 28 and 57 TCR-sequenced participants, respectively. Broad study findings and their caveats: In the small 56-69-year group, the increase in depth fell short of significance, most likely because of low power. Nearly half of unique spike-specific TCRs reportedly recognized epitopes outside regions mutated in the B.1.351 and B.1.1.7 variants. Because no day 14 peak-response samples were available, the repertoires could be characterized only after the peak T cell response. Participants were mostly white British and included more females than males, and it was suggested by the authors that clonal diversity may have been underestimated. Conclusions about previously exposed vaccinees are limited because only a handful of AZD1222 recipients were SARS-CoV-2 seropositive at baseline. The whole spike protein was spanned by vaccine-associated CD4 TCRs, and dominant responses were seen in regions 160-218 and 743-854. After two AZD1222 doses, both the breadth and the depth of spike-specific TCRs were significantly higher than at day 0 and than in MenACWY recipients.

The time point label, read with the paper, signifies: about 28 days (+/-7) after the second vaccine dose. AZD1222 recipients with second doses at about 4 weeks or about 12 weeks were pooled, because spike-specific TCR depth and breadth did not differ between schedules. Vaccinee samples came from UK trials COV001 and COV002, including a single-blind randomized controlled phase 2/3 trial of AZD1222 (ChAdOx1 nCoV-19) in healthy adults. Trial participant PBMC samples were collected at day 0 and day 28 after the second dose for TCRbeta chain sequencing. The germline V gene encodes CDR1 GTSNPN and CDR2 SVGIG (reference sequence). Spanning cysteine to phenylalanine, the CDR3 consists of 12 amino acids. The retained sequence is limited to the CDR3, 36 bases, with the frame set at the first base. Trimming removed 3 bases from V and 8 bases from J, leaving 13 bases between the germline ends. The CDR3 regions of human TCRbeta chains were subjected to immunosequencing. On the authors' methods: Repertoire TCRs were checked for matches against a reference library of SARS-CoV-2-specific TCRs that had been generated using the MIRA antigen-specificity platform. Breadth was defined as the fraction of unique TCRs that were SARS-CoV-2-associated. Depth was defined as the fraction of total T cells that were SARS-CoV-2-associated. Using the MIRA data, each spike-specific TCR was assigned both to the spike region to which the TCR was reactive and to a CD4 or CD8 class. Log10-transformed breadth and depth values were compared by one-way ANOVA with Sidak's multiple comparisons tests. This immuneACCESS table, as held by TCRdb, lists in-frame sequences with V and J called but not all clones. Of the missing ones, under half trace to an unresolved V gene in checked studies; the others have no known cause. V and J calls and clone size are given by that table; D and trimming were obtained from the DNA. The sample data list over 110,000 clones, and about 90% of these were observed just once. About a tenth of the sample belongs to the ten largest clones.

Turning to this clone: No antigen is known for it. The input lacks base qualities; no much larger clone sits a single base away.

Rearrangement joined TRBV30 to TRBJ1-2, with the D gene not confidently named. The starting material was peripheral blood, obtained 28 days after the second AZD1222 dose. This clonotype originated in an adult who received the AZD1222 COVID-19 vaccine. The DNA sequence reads TGTGCCTGGAGCCCAGGCGGCGGGGGCTACACCTTC. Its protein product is CAWSPGGGGYTF.